This note documents a single T cell receptor (beta chain) sequence. Its target is unknown. This sample is part of a study of tumor-infiltrating lymphocytes in localized non-small cell lung cancer. In the study overall: The cohort mixed smokers and never-smokers, several histologies, and some post-neoadjuvant-chemotherapy samples. Each patient gave resected tumor and non-adjacent uninvolved lung tissue. Notes on the study in general: Immunotypes IM1 and IM2 had similar TCR-derived T-cell fractions.

TCRdb's copy holds only in-frame clones and misses some; the assay was immunoSEQ multiplex PCR. The sample lists roughly 16,000 clones, roughly two thirds occurring once. The sample was lung tumor tissue. The sequence was collected from a human donor with non-small cell lung cancer.

The CDR3 spells CSVYVFTGELFF. In DNA form, the CDR3 reads TGCAGCGTTTACGTTTTTACCGGGGAGCTGTTTTTT. This chain uses TRBV29-1 with TRBJ2-2; unclear D gene. Trimming took off 5 bases at V and 5 bases at J, with 9 bases between the two ends. This CDR3 contains 12 residues. Germline CDR1 is SQVTM and CDR2 is ANQGSEA.